This T cell receptor (beta chain) was identified during a study of OX40 agonist ivuxolimab in advanced cancers. CDR1 is SGHDT and CDR2 is YYEEEE in the germline V gene. The CDR3 is made up of 14 amino acids. V shed 1 base and J shed 9 bases, with 14 bases lying between them. The method was immunoSEQ multiplex PCR; TCRdb's version includes in-frame clones alone and lacks a portion of them. The sample has some 99,000 clones, roughly 85% seen once. The specimen comprised CD4+ or CD8+ T cells sorted from blood, sampled in a trial of the OX40 agonist ivuxolimab. The clonotype comes from an adult with an advanced solid tumor such as melanoma, head and neck, liver or kidney cancer. V is TRBV5-6 and J is TRBJ2-1, with D maybe TRBD1 (6 bases). DNA for the CDR3: TGTGCCAGCAGCTTGAGGGACATTGGTAGTGAGCAGTTCTTC. The encoded protein is CASSLRDIGSEQFF.